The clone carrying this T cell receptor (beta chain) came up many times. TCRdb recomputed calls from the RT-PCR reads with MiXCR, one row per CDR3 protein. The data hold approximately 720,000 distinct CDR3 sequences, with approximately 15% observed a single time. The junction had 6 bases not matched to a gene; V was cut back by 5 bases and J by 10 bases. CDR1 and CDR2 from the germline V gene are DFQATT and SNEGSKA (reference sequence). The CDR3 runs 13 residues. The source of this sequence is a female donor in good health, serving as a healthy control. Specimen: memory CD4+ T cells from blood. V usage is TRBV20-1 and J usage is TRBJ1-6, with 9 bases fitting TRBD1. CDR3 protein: CSAVGQGGSPLHF. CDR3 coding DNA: TGCAGTGCTGTGGGACAGGGTGGGTCACCCCTCCACTTT.